These 14 T cell receptor beta chains were all obtained from the same sample, sequenced in a study of cytotoxic CD8 clonotypes in ibrutinib-treated CLL (dated by TCRdb to the early 2020s). What this sample's time point label stands for: approximately 11 months on ibrutinib. Library method: the immunoSEQ multiplex PCR assay. TCRdb carries this immuneACCESS record with in-frame sequences only. Its versions omit some clonotypes, under half of them owing to an unresolved V gene in the studies checked, with the rest unexplained. Across this sample there are some 200,000 clones, with 70% to 75% seen only once. Approximately 6.3% of the sample is in the top ten clones. This material consisted of PBMCs, taken after 12 months of ibrutinib treatment. Every receptor here comes from a human donor with chronic lymphocytic leukemia.

This clone was seen a few times. Other nucleotide sequences in the sample specify the same CDR3. This chain connects TRBV7-2 to TRBJ2-7, with D hard to call. CDR3 length equals 12 residues. Trimming removed 6 bases from V and 4 bases from J, with 10 bases in between. Per the germline V gene, CDR1 is SGHTA and CDR2 is FQGNSA. CDR3 in amino acids: CASSLTGYEQYF. CDR3 coding DNA: TGTGCCAGCAGTCTGACCGGTTACGAGCAGTACTTC.

The chain couples TRBV7-6 to TRBJ1-1; a possible D gene is TRBD1 (6 bases). V shed 5 bases and J shed 8 bases, with 18 bases lying between them. This CDR3 has 14 amino acids. Germline CDR1 reads SGHVS; CDR2 reads FNYEAQ. The CDR3 DNA reads TGTGCCAGCAGCGGCTGGGGACAATCCGCCGAAGCTTTCTTT. Translating gives CASSGWGQSAEAFF.

This clone was counted only a few times. The V gene is TRBV18, the J gene TRBJ1-1; 7 positions match TRBD1. This CDR3 comprises 13 residues. Germline CDR1 reads KGHSH; CDR2 reads LQKENI. Trimming took 3 bases from V and 7 from J; bases not matched to a gene: 5. The DNA of the CDR3 is TGTGCCAGCTCACCCAAAGGGGGCGGTGAAGCTTTCTTT. Its translation: CASSPKGGGEAFF.

This rearrangement joins TRBV5-1 to TRBJ1-4; tentative D call: TRBD1 (6 bases). This CDR3 has 13 residues. Germline V gene data show CDR1 as SGHRS and CDR2 as YFSETQ. With 4 bases removed from V and 5 bases from J, the gap between germline ends came to 9 bases. CDR3: CASSKQGNEKLFF. The DNA of the CDR3 is TGCGCCAGCAGCAAGCAGGGGAATGAAAAACTGTTTTTT.

The chain joins TRBV7-9 to TRBJ1-5; TRBD1 aligns across 7 bases. Trimming at V came to 6 bases and at J to 1 base, leaving 3 bases not matched to a gene. CDR3 length equals 14 residues. Germline loops: CDR1 SEHNR, CDR2 FQNEAQ (reference sequence). Written as DNA, the CDR3 is TGTGCCAGCAGGCCACAGGGGAGCAATCAGCCCCAGCATTTT. Encoded protein: CASRPQGSNQPQHF.

This chain joins TRBV5-4 and TRBJ2-7, with 13 bases that match TRBD2. This CDR3 is built from 15 residues. Germline lookup yields CDR1 SGHNT and CDR2 YYREEE (reference sequence). V shed 3 bases and J 2 bases; nucleotides not matched to a gene: 2. The CDR3 spells CASSSGLAGTYEQYF. For the CDR3, the DNA is TGTGCCAGCAGCTCGGGACTAGCGGGAACCTACGAGCAGTACTTC.

The chain is built from TRBV5-1 and TRBJ2-7; D possibly corresponds to TRBD2 (5 bases). Germline V gene data show CDR1 as SGHRS and CDR2 as YFSETQ. The CDR3 runs to 15 residues. The V gene lost 1 base and the J gene lost 0 bases, with 11 bases spanning the gap. The CDR3 bases are TGCGCCAGCAGCTTGTGGTTCGGGGACTCCTACGAGCAGTACTTC. Translated, it gives CASSLWFGDSYEQYF.

The gene calls are TRBV7-9 and TRBJ1-2; a possible D gene is TRBD1 (6 bases). This CDR3 contains 14 residues. V lost 2 bases, J lost 8 bases, and 15 bases lay in between. The germline CDR1 and CDR2 sequences are SEHNR and FQNEAQ (reference sequence). The CDR3 nucleotides read TGTGCCAGCAGCTTATCAGGGGCGAATGGCGGCTACACCTTC. It encodes CASSLSGANGGYTF.

This clone was counted a few times. The rearrangement links TRBV11-2 to TRBJ1-6; a weak D match, TRBD1 (5 bases). V shed 3 bases and J shed 6 bases, with 15 bases lying between them. The CDR3 covers 16 residues. Germline loops: CDR1 SGHAT, CDR2 FQNNGV. DNA of the CDR3: TGTGCCAGCAGCTTGGCCGGGGGGTCCCTTAATTCACCCCTCCACTTT. Its protein product is CASSLAGGSLNSPLHF. Using reference TRBV11-2 and TRBJ1-6 for the parts outside the CDR3, the full variable domain is EAGVAQSPRYKIIEKRQSVAFWCNPISGHATLYWYQQILGQGPKLLIQFQNNGVVDDSQLPKDRFSAERLKGVDSTLKIQPAKLEDSAVYLCASSLAGGSLNSPLHFGNGTRLTVT.

The V gene is TRBV5-4, the J gene TRBJ1-2; 7 bases align to TRBD1. The ends lost 4 bases at V and 5 bases at J; junction bases unmatched: 8. Germline CDR1 is SGHNT and CDR2 is YYREEE (reference sequence). This CDR3 region has 14 residues. CDR3 sequence reads: CASSPTGAGYGYTF. CDR3 nucleotide sequence: TGTGCCAGCAGCCCAACAGGGGCAGGGTATGGCTACACCTTC.

V gene TRBV4-1 combines with J gene TRBJ2-3; possible D gene TRBD2, 5 bases. CDR1 MGHRA and CDR2 YSYEKL come from the germline V gene. V shed 5 bases and J shed 6 bases, with 12 bases lying between them. The CDR3 contains 13 residues. This chain's CDR3 is CASSSREGDTQYF. Written as DNA, the CDR3 is TGCGCCAGCAGCTCCCGGGAAGGGGATACGCAGTATTTT.

J is TRBJ1-2 and V is TRBV28; 12 nucleotides agree with TRBD1. V trimming: 2 bases; J trimming: 7 bases; junction bases outside the gene matches: 8. The length of the CDR3 is 16 residues. Germline-derived CDR1 and CDR2 are MDHEN and SYDVKM. The CDR3 protein is CASSLRGQGAHFGYTF. The CDR3 DNA follows: TGTGCCAGCAGTTTACGGGGACAGGGGGCGCATTTTGGCTACACCTTC.

J is TRBJ1-4 and V is TRBV7-9; unclear D gene. The CDR3 sequence is 16 residues long. Germline CDR1 is SEHNR and CDR2 is FQNEAQ (reference sequence). Written as DNA, the CDR3 is TGTGCTAGCGGGGTGGCCCGATCTGTAACTAATGAAAAACTGTTTTTT. The encoded protein is CASGVARSVTNEKLFF. Filled out from reference TRBV7-9 and TRBJ1-4, the complete variable domain reads DTGVSQNPRHKITKRGQNVTFRCDPISEHNRLYWYRQTLGQGPEFLTYFQNEAQLEKSRLLSDRFSAERPKGSFSTLEIQRTEQGDSAMYLCASGVARSVTNEKLFFGSGTQLSVL.

This chain links TRBV6-1 with TRBJ2-1; D perhaps matches TRBD1 (6 bases). V dropped 11 bases and J dropped 6 bases, with 14 bases sitting between them. The CDR3 is 12 residues long. Looked up from germline, CDR1 is MNHNS and CDR2 is SASEGT. The CDR3 region has the DNA TGTGCCGTAGGACAGAGACTCAATGAGCAGTTCTTC. As protein: CAVGQRLNEQFF.